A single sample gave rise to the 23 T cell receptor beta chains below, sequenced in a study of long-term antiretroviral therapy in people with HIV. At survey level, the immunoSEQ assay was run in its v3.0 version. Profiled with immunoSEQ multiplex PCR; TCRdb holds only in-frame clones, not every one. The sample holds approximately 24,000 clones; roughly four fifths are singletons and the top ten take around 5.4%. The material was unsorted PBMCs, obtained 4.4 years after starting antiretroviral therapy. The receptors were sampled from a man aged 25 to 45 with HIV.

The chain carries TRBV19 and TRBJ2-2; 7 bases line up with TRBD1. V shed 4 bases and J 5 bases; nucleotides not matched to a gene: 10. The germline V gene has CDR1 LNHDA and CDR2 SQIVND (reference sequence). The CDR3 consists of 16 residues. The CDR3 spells CASSTLRTGGTGELFF. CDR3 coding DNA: TGTGCCAGTAGTACCCTACGGACAGGAGGAACCGGGGAGCTGTTTTTT.

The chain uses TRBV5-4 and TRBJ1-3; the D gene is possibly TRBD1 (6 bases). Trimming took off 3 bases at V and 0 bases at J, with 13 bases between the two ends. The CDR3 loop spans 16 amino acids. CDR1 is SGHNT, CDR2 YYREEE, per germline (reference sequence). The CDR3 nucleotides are TGTGCCAGCAGCTCCCAAGGGGGGGGCTCTGGAAACACCATATATTTT. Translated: CASSSQGGGSGNTIYF.

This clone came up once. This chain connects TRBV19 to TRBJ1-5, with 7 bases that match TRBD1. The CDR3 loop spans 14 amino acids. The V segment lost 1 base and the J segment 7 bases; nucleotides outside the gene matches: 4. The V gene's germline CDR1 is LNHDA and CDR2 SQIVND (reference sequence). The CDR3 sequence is CASSIGQGEQPQHF. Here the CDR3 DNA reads TGTGCCAGTAGTATAGGGCAGGGGGAACAGCCCCAGCATTTT.

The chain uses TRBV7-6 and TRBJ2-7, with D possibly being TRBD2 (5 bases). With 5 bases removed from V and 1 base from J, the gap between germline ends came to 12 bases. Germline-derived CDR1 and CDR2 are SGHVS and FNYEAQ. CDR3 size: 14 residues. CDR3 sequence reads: CASSRRADSYEQYF. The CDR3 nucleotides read TGTGCCAGCAGCCGGCGGGCAGATTCCTACGAGCAGTACTTC.

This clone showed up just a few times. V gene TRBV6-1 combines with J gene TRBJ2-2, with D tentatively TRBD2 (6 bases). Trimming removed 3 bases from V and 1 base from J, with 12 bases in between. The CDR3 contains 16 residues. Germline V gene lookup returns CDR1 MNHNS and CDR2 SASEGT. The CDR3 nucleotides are TGTGCCAGCAGTGAGAGGCTAGCGCGGAACACCGGGGAGCTGTTTTTT. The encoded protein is CASSERLARNTGELFF.

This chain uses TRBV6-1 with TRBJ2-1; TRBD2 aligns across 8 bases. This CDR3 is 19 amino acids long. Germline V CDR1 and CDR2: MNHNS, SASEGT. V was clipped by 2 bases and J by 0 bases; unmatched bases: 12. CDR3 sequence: CASSERRLATPSSYNEQFF. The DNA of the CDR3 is TGTGCCAGCAGTGAAAGGAGACTAGCGACACCCTCCTCCTACAATGAGCAGTTCTTC.

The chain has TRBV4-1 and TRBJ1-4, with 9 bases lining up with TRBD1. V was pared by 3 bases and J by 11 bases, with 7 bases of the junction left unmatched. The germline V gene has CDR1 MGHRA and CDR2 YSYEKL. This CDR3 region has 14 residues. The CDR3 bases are TGCGCCAGCAGCCAGGGACAGGGAGAGGGGAAACTGTTTTTT. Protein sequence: CASSQGQGEGKLFF.

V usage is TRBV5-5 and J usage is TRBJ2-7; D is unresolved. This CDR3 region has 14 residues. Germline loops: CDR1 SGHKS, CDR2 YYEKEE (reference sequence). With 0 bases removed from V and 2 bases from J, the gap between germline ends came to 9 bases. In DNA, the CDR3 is TGTGCCAGCAGCTTGGCTCTGGGAACCTACGAGCAGTACTTC. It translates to CASSLALGTYEQYF.

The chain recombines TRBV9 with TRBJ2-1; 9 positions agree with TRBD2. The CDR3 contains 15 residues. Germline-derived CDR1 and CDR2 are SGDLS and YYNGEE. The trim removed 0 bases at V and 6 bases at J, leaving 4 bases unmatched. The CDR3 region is CASSVAPTSGNEQFF. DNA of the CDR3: TGTGCCAGCAGCGTAGCGCCGACTAGCGGCAATGAGCAGTTCTTC.

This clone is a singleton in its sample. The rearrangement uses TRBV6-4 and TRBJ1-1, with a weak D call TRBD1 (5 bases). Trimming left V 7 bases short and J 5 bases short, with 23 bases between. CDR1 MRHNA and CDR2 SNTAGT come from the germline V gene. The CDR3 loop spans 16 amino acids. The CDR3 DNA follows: TGTGCCAGCACCGGAGTGAGAAATATGGGGGGTACTGAAGCTTTCTTT. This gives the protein CASTGVRNMGGTEAFF.

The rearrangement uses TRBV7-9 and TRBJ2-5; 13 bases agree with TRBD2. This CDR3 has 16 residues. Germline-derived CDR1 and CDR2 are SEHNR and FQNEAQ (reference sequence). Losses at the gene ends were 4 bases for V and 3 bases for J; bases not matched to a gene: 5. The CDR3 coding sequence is TGTGCCAGCAGCTGGACGGGGACTAGCGGGGAAGAGACCCAGTACTTC. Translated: CASSWTGTSGEETQYF.

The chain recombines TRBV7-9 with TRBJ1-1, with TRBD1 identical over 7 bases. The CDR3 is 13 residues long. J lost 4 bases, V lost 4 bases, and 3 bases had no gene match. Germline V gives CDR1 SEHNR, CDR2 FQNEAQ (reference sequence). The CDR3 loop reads CASSSPGGTEAFF. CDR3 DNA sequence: TGTGCCAGCAGCTCCCCAGGGGGCACTGAAGCTTTCTTT.

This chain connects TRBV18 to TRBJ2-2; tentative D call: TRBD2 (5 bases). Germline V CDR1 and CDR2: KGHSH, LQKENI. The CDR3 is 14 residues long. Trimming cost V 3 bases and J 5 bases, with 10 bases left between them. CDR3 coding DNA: TGTGCCAGCTCACCGGACTCGGTAACCGGGGAGCTGTTTTTT. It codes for CASSPDSVTGELFF.

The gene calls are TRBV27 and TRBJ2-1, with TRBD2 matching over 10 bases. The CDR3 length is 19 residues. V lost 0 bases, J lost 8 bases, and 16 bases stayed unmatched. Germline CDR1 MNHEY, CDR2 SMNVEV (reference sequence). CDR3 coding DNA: TGTGCCAGCAGTTTATCTGGCCAGCGGGAGGGCCTTCGGGTGGATGAGCAGTTCTTC. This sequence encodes CASSLSGQREGLRVDEQFF.

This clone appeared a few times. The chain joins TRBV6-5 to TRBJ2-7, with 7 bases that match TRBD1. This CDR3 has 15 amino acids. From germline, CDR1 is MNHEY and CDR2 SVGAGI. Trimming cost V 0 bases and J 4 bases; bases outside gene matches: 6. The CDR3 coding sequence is TGTGCCAGCAGTTACTCGTGGGACAGCGCATACGAGCAGTACTTC. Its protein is CASSYSWDSAYEQYF.

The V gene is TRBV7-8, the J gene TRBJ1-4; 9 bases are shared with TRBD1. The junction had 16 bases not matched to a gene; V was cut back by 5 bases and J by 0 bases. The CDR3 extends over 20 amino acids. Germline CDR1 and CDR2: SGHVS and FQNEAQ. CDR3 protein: CASSAPPDRGFPPTNEKLFF. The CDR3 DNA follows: TGTGCCAGCAGCGCGCCCCCTGACAGGGGGTTCCCACCAACTAATGAAAAACTGTTTTTT.

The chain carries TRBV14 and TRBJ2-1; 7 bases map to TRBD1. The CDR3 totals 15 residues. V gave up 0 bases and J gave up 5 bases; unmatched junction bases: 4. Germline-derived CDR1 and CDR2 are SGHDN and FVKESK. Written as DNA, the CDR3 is TGTGCCAGCAGCCAAGACTACAGGGGCGACAATGAGCAGTTCTTC. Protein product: CASSQDYRGDNEQFF.

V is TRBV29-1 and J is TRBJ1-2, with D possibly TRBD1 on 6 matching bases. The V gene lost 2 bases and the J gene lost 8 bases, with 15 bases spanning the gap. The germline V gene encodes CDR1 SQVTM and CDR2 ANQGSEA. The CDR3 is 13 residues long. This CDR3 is CSVELGQGTGYTF. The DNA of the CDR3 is TGCAGCGTTGAATTGGGCCAGGGGACAGGCTACACCTTC.

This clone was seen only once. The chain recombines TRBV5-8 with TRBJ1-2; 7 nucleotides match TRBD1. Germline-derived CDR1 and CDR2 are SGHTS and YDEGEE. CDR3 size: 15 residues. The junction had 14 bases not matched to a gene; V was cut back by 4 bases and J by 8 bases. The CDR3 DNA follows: TGTGCCAGCAGCCCCGGGACAGTATCGAGGGAGGGCTACACCTTC. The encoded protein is CASSPGTVSREGYTF.

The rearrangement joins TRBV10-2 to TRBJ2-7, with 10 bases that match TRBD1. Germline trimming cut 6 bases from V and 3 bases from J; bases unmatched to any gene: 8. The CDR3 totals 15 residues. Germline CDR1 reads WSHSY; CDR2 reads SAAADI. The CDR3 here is CASRPGTGEGYEQYF. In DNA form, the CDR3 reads TGCGCCAGCAGGCCCGGGACAGGGGAGGGCTACGAGCAGTACTTC.

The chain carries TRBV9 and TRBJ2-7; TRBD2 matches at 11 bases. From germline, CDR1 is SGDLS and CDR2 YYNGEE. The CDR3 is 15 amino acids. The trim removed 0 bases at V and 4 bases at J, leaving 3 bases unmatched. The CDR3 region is CASSVEGTSGYEQYF. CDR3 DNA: TGTGCCAGCAGCGTAGAGGGGACTAGCGGTTACGAGCAGTACTTC. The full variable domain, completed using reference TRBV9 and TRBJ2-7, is DSGVTQTPKHLITATGQRVTLRCSPRSGDLSVYWYQQSLDQGLQFLIQYYNGEERAKGNILERFSAQQFPDLHSELNLSSLELGDSALYFCASSVEGTSGYEQYFGPGTRLTVT.

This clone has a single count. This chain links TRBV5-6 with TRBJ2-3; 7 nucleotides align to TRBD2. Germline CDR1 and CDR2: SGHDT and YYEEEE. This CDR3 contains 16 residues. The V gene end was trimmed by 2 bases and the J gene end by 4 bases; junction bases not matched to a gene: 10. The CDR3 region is CASSFGGSRSADTQYF. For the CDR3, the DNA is TGTGCCAGCAGCTTCGGCGGGAGTAGGTCCGCAGATACGCAGTATTTT.

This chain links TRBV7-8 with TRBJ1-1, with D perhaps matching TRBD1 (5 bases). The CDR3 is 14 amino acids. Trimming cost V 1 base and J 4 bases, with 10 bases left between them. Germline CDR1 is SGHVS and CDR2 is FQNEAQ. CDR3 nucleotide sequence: TGTGCCAGCAGCTTAGGAGGGGTTGGCACTGAAGCTTTCTTT. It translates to CASSLGGVGTEAFF.